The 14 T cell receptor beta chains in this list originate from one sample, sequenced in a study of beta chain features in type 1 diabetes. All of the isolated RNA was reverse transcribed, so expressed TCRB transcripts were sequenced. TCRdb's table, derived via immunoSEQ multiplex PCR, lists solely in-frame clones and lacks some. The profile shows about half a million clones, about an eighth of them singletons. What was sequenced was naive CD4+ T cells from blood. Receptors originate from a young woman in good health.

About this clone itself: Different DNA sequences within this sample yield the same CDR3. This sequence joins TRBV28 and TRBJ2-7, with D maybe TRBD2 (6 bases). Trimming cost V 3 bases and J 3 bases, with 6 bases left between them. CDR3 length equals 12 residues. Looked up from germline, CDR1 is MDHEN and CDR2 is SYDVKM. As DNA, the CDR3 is TGTGCCAGCAGTTTGCGGGGCTACGAGCAGTACGTC. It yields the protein CASSLRGYEQYV.

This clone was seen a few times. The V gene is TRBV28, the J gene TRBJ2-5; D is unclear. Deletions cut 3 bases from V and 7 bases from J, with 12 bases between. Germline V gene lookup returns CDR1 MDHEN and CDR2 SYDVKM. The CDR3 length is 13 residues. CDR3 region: CASSLSVLGTQYF. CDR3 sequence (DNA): TGTGCCAGCAGTTTGTCTGTATTGGGGACCCAGTACTTC.

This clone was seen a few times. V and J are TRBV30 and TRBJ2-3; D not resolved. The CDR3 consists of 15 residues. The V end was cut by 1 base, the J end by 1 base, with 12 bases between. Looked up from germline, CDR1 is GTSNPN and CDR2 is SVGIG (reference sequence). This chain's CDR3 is CAWSALGLGTDTQYF. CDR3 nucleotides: TGTGCCTGGAGTGCACTGGGCCTCGGCACAGATACGCAGTATTTT.

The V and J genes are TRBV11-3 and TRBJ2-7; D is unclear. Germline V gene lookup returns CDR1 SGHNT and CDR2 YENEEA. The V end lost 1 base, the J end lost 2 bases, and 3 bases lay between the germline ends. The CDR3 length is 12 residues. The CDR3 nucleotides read TGTGCCAGCAGCTTAGTTACCTACGAGCAGTACTTC. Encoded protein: CASSLVTYEQYF.

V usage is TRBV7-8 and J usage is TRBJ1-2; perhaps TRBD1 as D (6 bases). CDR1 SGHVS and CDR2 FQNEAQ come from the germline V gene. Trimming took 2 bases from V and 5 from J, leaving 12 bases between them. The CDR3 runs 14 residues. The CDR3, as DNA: TGTGCCAGCAGCTTATTACAGGGAGGTTATGGCTACACCTTC. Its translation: CASSLLQGGYGYTF.

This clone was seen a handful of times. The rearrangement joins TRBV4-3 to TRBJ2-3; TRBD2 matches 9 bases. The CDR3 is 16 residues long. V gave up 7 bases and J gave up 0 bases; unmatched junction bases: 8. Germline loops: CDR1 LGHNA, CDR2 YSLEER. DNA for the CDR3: TGCGCCAGCACTGCTAGCGGGGCCCCGAGCACAGATACGCAGTATTTT. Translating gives CASTASGAPSTDTQYF.

Here the CDR3 reads CASSEWGEEQPQHF. DNA for the CDR3: TGTGCCAGCAGCGAGTGGGGAGAGGAACAGCCCCAGCATTTT. V gene TRBV2 combines with J gene TRBJ1-5, with D hard to call. Trimming stripped 6 bases from V and 7 bases from J, with 16 bases between. Germline loops: CDR1 SNHLY, CDR2 FYNNEI. The CDR3 sequence is 14 residues long. Together with reference TRBV2 and TRBJ1-5, the CDR3 gives the full variable domain: EPEVTQTPSHQVTQMGQEVILRCVPISNHLYFYWYRQILGQKVEFLVSFYNNEISEKSEIFDDQFSVERPDGSNFTLKIRSTKLEDSAMYFCASSEWGEEQPQHFGDGTRLSIL.

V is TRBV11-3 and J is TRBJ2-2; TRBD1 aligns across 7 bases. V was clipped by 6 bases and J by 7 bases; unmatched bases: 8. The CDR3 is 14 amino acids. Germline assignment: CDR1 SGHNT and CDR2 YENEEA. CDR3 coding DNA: TGTGCCAGCAGTTCCGACAGGGCTCACGGGGAGCTGTTTTTT. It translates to CASSSDRAHGELFF.

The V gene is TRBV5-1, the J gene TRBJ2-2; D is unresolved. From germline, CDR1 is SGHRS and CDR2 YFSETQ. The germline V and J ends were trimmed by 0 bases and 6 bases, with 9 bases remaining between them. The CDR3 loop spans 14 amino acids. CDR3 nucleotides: TGCGCCAGCAGCTTGGACGGGTTCGCCGGGGAGCTGTTTTTT. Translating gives CASSLDGFAGELFF.

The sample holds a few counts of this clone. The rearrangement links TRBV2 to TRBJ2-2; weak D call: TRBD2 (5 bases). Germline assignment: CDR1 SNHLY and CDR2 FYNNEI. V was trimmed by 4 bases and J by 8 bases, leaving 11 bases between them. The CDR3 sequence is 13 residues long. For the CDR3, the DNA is TGTGCCAGCAGTGGTTCGGGGTCAGGGGAGCTGTTTTTT. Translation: CASSGSGSGELFF.

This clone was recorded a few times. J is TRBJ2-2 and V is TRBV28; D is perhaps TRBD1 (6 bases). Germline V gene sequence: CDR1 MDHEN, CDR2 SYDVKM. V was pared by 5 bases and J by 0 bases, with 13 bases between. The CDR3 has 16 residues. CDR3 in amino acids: CASSPPRTANTGELFF. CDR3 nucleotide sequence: TGTGCCAGCAGTCCCCCGAGGACAGCGAACACCGGGGAGCTGTTTTTT.

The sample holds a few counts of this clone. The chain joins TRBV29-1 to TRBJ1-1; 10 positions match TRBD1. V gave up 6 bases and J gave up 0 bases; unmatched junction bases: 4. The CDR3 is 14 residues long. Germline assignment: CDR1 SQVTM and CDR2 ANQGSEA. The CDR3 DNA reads TGCAGCGTGACGACAGGGGGCCTGAACACTGAAGCTTTCTTT. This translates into CSVTTGGLNTEAFF.

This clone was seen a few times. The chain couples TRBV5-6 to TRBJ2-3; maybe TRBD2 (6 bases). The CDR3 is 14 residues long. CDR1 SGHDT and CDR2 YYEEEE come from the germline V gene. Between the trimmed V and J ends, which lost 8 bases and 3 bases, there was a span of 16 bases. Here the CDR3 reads CASTSWAGTDTQYF. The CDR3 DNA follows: TGTGCCAGTACCTCCTGGGCGGGGACAGATACGCAGTATTTT.

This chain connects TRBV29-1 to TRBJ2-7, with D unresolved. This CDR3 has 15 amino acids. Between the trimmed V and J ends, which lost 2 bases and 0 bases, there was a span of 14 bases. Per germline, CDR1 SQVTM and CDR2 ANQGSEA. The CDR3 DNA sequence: TGCAGCGTTGAAATTGGGAAAGTTACCTCCTACGAGCAGTACTTC. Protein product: CSVEIGKVTSYEQYF.